The entry below gives a single T cell receptor beta chain sequence along with its context. Profiled with immunoSEQ multiplex PCR; TCRdb holds only in-frame clones, not every one. The profile shows millions of clones, roughly 94% of them singletons. The sample originates from a study of shared clonotypes between healthy human individuals. Germline CDR1 and CDR2: SGHVT and SQSDAQ. The V gene lost 7 bases and the J gene lost 0 bases, with 9 bases spanning the gap. The CDR3 runs to 13 residues. This sequence was found in a man younger than 35 in good health. This chain links TRBV7-4 with TRBJ2-5, with D unclear. Material: naive CD4+ T cells sorted from blood. Subset specified: CD45RA+ positively selected. The DNA of the CDR3 is TGTGCCAGCATCCTGCTGTACCAAGAGACCCAGTACTTC. Protein: CASILLYQETQYF.